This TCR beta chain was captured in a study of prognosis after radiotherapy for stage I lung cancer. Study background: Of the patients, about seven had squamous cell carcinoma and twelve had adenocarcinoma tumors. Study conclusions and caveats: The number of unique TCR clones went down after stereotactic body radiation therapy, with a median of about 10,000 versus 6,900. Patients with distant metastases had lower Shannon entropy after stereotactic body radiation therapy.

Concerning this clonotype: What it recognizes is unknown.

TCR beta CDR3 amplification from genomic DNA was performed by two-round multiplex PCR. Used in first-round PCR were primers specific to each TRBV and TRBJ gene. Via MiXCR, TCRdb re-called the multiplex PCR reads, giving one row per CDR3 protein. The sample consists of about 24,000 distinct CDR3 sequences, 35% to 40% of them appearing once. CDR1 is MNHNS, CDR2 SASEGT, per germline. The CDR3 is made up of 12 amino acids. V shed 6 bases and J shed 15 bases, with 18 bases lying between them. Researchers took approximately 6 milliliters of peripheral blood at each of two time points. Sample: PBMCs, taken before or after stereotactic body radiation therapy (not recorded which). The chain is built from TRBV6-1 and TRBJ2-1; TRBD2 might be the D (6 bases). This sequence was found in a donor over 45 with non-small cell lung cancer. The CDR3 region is CASRIELAYPFF. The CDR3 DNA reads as TGTGCCAGCAGGATCGAACTAGCCTATCCGTTCTTC.